The next 21 T cell receptor beta chains were all read from a single sample in a study of T-cell memory formation after mild COVID-19. TCRdb recomputed calls from the 5' RACE reads with MiXCR, one row per CDR3 protein. Among roughly 300,000 distinct CDR3 sequences, around 8% were seen once, and the ten largest hold approximately 23%. The sequencing sample was made of PBMCs or a T cell subset sorted from them (not recorded which). Source of these receptors: a man between 18 and 29 years old who had mild COVID-19 (a few samples of this study predate the infection). Cell type and time point are not known.

CDR3 region: CASSLDSFIYEQYF. CDR3 nucleotides: TGCGCCAGCAGCCTCGACAGTTTCATTTACGAGCAGTACTTC. The V and J genes are TRBV5-1 and TRBJ2-7; a possible D gene is TRBD1 (5 bases). The germline V and J ends were trimmed by 4 bases and 4 bases, with 15 bases remaining between them. CDR1 and CDR2 (germline): SGHRS, YFSETQ. The CDR3 runs 14 residues.

This clonotype has more than one count but fewer than ten. As DNA, the CDR3 is TGCGCCAGCAGCTACGGGGGGTCCCGGCCCAATGAGCAGTTCTTC. Translating it yields CASSYGGSRPNEQFF. The rearrangement links TRBV5-1 to TRBJ2-1; 7 nucleotides match TRBD2. This CDR3 contains 15 residues. Trimming at V came to 3 bases and at J to 6 bases, leaving 9 bases not matched to a gene. Germline CDR1 SGHRS, CDR2 YFSETQ.

The genes are TRBV5-1 and TRBJ2-7; D might be TRBD1 (7 bases). Per the germline V gene, CDR1 is SGHRS and CDR2 is YFSETQ. V lost 7 bases and J 4 bases, leaving 24 bases between the germline ends. The CDR3 runs 16 residues. CDR3 DNA: TGCGCCAGCCAAGACCAGGCGGGGACAGACCTTTACGAGCAGTACTTC. It translates to CASQDQAGTDLYEQYF.

This sequence joins TRBV5-5 and TRBJ2-5, with D perhaps matching TRBD2 (5 bases). CDR3 length equals 14 residues. Germline CDR1 reads SGHKS; CDR2 reads YYEKEE (reference sequence). The ends were cut back, 3 bases at V and 3 bases at J, with 12 bases in the middle. The chain's CDR3 is CASSSQEGKETQYF. The CDR3 nucleotides read TGTGCCAGCAGCTCTCAAGAGGGAAAAGAGACCCAGTACTTC.

This clonotype was counted many times. The chain combines TRBV3-1 with TRBJ2-5; D unresolved. CDR3 size: 16 residues. V lost 4 bases to trimming and J lost 7 bases, with 22 bases between them. Germline V gene lookup returns CDR1 LGHDT and CDR2 YNNKEL (reference sequence). DNA for the CDR3: TGTGCCAGCAGCCCTCCCGCTGGTGGCTTCCTCGGGACCCAGTACTTC. Protein product: CASSPPAGGFLGTQYF.

This clonotype was seen a few times. The chain combines TRBV28 with TRBJ1-1; D may be TRBD1 (5 bases). Per the germline V gene, CDR1 is MDHEN and CDR2 is SYDVKM. CDR3 length equals 14 residues. V was clipped by 8 bases and J by 0 bases, with 13 bases between them. CDR3 coding DNA: TGTGCCAGCTTTCCGGGGGGGATGAACACTGAAGCTTTCTTT. This codes for CASFPGGMNTEAFF.

This clonotype was found a few times. The chain links TRBV5-1 to TRBJ1-6; no reliable D call. Germline CDR1 reads SGHRS; CDR2 reads YFSETQ. This CDR3 region has 14 residues. Between the trimmed V and J ends, which lost 0 bases and 6 bases, there was a span of 7 bases. In nucleotides, the CDR3 is TGCGCCAGCAGCTTGGGGGCGGGTAATTCACCCCTCCACTTT. As protein: CASSLGAGNSPLHF.

The chain employs TRBV11-2 and TRBJ2-4; the D gene could be TRBD1 or TRBD2 (5 bases each). The ends were cut back, 4 bases at V and 2 bases at J, with 12 bases in the middle. The CDR3 runs to 15 residues. Germline V lookup: CDR1 SGHAT, CDR2 FQNNGV. The CDR3 loop is CASSSARGPKNIQYF. In DNA, the CDR3 is TGTGCCAGCAGCTCCGCTCGGGGACCCAAAAACATTCAGTACTTC.

The rearrangement joins TRBV18 to TRBJ2-3, with D perhaps TRBD2 (6 bases). CDR3 length: 15 residues. Germline CDR1 KGHSH, CDR2 LQKENI. Trimming cost V 3 bases and J 0 bases, with 10 bases left between them. Written as DNA, the CDR3 is TGTGCCAGCTCACCCGCGGGACGGAGCACAGATACGCAGTATTTT. This codes for CASSPAGRSTDTQYF.

This clonotype was picked up a small number of times. The V gene is TRBV6-5, the J gene TRBJ2-1; possibly TRBD1 or TRBD2 for D (5 bases each). The CDR3 is 15 residues long. V was shortened by 5 bases and J by 4 bases, with 15 bases between the two germline ends. Germline CDR1 MNHEY, CDR2 SVGAGI. CDR3: CASSRDPVSYNEQFF. The DNA for the CDR3 is TGTGCCAGCAGTCGGGACCCTGTATCTTACAATGAGCAGTTCTTC.

This clonotype was counted a few times. V and J are TRBV7-2 and TRBJ2-6, with D unclear. The germline V gene encodes CDR1 SGHTA and CDR2 FQGNSA. Trimming removed 4 bases at V and 0 bases at J, with 7 bases between. CDR3 length: 15 residues. As DNA, the CDR3 is TGTGCCAGCAGCTCCCGCCGCTCTGGGGCCAACGTCCTGACTTTC. Its translation is CASSSRRSGANVLTF. The variable domain in full, completed from reference TRBV7-2 and TRBJ2-6, reads GAGVSQSPSNKVTEKGKDVELRCDPISGHTALYWYRQSLGQGLEFLIYFQGNSAPDKSGLPSDRFSAERTGGSVSTLTIQRTQQEDSAVYLCASSSRRSGANVLTFGAGSRLTVL.

This clonotype was counted many times. The chain links TRBV7-2 to TRBJ2-3; D remains ambiguous. With 3 bases removed from V and 4 bases from J, the gap between germline ends came to 8 bases. This CDR3 is built from 13 residues. Per germline, CDR1 SGHTA and CDR2 FQGNSA. Here the CDR3 reads CASSFSLPDTQYF. DNA of the CDR3: TGTGCCAGCAGCTTCAGCTTACCAGATACGCAGTATTTT.

The chain carries TRBV5-1 and TRBJ1-4; the D is unclear. The V gene's germline CDR1 is SGHRS and CDR2 YFSETQ. V lost 5 bases and J lost 5, with 10 bases in between. CDR3 length: 13 amino acids. The CDR3 here is CASRRTGNEKLFF. In DNA, the CDR3 is TGCGCCAGCAGAAGGACCGGGAATGAAAAACTGTTTTTT.

This clonotype has just a few counts. J is TRBJ2-4 and V is TRBV28; 7 bases match TRBD1. Germline V gene lookup returns CDR1 MDHEN and CDR2 SYDVKM. The CDR3 loop spans 14 amino acids. V lost 1 base to trimming and J lost 6 bases; unmatched junction nucleotides: 3. This CDR3 is CASSLFQGVNIQYF. The CDR3 DNA follows: TGTGCCAGCAGTTTATTCCAGGGGGTAAACATTCAGTACTTC.

V usage is TRBV6-5 and J usage is TRBJ2-3, with TRBD2 as a possible D gene (5 bases). The CDR3 loop spans 14 amino acids. Trimming removed 0 bases at V and 6 bases at J, with 10 bases between. Per the germline V gene, CDR1 is MNHEY and CDR2 is SVGAGI. The DNA for the CDR3 is TGTGCCAGCAGTTACTCACCGGGAACGGATACGCAGTATTTT. As protein: CASSYSPGTDTQYF.

This clonotype was picked up a small number of times. This sequence joins TRBV28 and TRBJ1-5; D is unclear. Germline CDR1 and CDR2: MDHEN and SYDVKM. V lost 9 bases and J lost 0, with 12 bases in between. CDR3 length: 14 residues. The CDR3 protein is CASLPPLSNQPQHF. CDR3 nucleotides: TGTGCCAGTCTCCCGCCCCTTAGCAATCAGCCCCAGCATTTT.

This clonotype occurred a few times. CDR3 region: CASSLGPRALNTEAFF. The CDR3, as DNA: TGTGCCAGCAGCTTAGGTCCTCGGGCCCTGAACACTGAAGCTTTCTTT. The chain carries TRBV7-9 and TRBJ1-1, with D unclear. Germline CDR1 reads SEHNR; CDR2 reads FQNEAQ (reference sequence). Trimming removed 1 base at V and 0 bases at J, with 12 bases between. The CDR3 runs 16 residues.

The V call is TRBV9, the J call TRBJ2-1; D could derive from TRBD1 or TRBD2 (7 bases each). The CDR3 runs 16 residues. V was cut by 4 bases and J by 4 bases, with 18 bases left in between. CDR1 is SGDLS, CDR2 YYNGEE, per germline. CDR3 DNA: TGTGCCAGCAGCTTAGGGGAGGGGGCCTCGTACAATGAGCAGTTCTTC. As protein: CASSLGEGASYNEQFF.

This clonotype was detected only a few times. V is TRBV20-1 and J is TRBJ2-2; D call uncertain. Trimming left V 6 bases short and J 6 bases short, with 8 bases between. This CDR3 has 11 residues. CDR1 is DFQATT, CDR2 SNEGSKA, per germline (reference sequence). CDR3 DNA sequence: TGCAGTGCCCGAGGACCCGGGGAGCTGTTTTTT. It specifies CSARGPGELFF.

V usage is TRBV7-9 and J usage is TRBJ2-7; D ambiguous. V was cut by 0 bases and J by 2 bases, with 14 bases left in between. Germline CDR1 SEHNR, CDR2 FQNEAQ (reference sequence). This CDR3 has 16 amino acids. The CDR3 loop reads CASSLASRTAAYEQYF. The CDR3 bases are TGTGCCAGCAGCTTAGCTAGTCGGACGGCCGCCTACGAGCAGTACTTC.

This clonotype was seen a handful of times. The chain joins TRBV19 to TRBJ2-5, with 8 bases identical to TRBD2. Losses at the gene ends were 9 bases for V and 1 base for J; bases not matched to a gene: 7. The CDR3 totals 14 residues. Germline values: CDR1 LNHDA, CDR2 SQIVND (reference sequence). In DNA, the CDR3 is TGTGCCAGCCGCCCGGCGGGGGGCCAAGAGACCCAGTACTTC. Translation: CASRPAGGQETQYF.